This T cell receptor beta chain was sequenced in a study of T cells in Graves' hyperthyroidism and ophthalmopathy. For this clonotype: Its antigen is currently unknown.

The CDR3 loop spans 15 amino acids. Trimming shortened V by 2 bases and J by 5 bases, and 13 bases separated the two germline ends. Germline V gene sequence: CDR1 LGHDT, CDR2 YNNKEL (reference sequence). RNA transcripts were the template for amplifying TCR beta CDR3 regions. Using the HTBI primer set, a first-round RT-PCR was run on the TCR CDR3. TCRdb re-derived calls from the multiplex PCR reads in MiXCR, one entry per CDR3 protein. The repertoire holds 550,000 to 850,000 distinct CDR3 sequences, with around 20% as singletons. Study-wide results and limits: Ophthalmopathy prediction by the model preceded onset by a median roughly 6 months. Clonotypes that were expanded in thyroid above 0.001 mostly appeared in blood too.

Material for sequencing was blood. This receptor was identified in a woman aged 45-59 years with Graves' hyperthyroidism that later progressed to Graves' ophthalmopathy. This sequence joins TRBV3-1 and TRBJ1-5, with D perhaps TRBD1 (6 bases). The CDR3 DNA reads as TGTGCCAGCAGCCAATTTACAGGGATTCATCAGCCCCAGCATTTT. Translating it yields CASSQFTGIHQPQHF.